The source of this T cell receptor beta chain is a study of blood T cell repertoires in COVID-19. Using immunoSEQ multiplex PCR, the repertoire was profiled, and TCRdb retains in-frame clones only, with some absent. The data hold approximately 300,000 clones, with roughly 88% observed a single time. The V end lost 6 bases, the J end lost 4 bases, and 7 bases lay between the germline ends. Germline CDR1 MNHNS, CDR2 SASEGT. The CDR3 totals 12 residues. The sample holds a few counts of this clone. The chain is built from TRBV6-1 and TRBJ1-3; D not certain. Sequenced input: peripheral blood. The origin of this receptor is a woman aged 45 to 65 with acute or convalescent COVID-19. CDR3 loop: CASRESGNTIYF. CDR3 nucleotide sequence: TGTGCCAGCAGGGAGAGCGGAAACACCATATATTTT.